This T cell receptor (beta chain) was identified in a study of response to subunit inactivated influenza vaccine. Germline CDR1 and CDR2: SNHLY and FYNNEI. The CDR3 contains 15 residues. The germline V and J ends were trimmed by 6 bases and 2 bases, with 14 bases remaining between them. MiXCR, applied by TCRdb to the RT-PCR reads, yields one record per CDR3 protein. Of around 710,000 distinct CDR3 sequences in the sample, approximately 15% were seen once. This clonotype came up many times. This chain links TRBV2 with TRBJ2-1, with D possibly being TRBD1 or TRBD2 (7 bases each). The material was PBMCs from blood, obtained 14 days before vaccination. The TCR originated in a man aged 50 to 59 who received an inactivated influenza vaccine. CDR3 sequence: CASSAGGGAYNEQFF. Here the CDR3 DNA reads TGTGCCAGCAGCGCAGGGGGGGGCGCCTACAATGAGCAGTTCTTC.